The source of this T cell receptor beta chain is a study of blood T cell repertoires in COVID-19. The wider study: Italy, Spain and the United States were the sources of the convalescent and acute COVID-19 samples.

Those enrolled in Seattle joined during active infection and were followed longitudinally afterward. Here immunoSEQ multiplex PCR was the method, and the copy in TCRdb shows in-frame clones only, minus some. The profile shows 54,000 or so clones, 82% of them singletons. This CDR3 has 14 residues. The germline CDR1 and CDR2 sequences are LGHNA and YNFKEQ. V lost 0 bases, J lost 9 bases, and 4 bases stayed unmatched. The chain has TRBV4-2 and TRBJ2-5; 10 bases are a match to TRBD1. The origin of this receptor is a man older than 75 with COVID-19, enrolled during active disease. The sample consisted of peripheral blood. CDR3 loop: CASSQEGQGTAQYF. Written as DNA, the CDR3 is TGTGCCAGCAGCCAAGAGGGACAGGGGACGGCCCAGTACTTC.